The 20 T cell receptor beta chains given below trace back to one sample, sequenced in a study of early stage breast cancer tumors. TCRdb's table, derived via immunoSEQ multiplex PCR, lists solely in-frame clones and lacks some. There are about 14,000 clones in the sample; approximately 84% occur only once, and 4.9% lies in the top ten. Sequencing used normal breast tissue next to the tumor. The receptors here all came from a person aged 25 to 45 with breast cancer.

The CDR3 reads CASSYSGRGDEQFF. CDR3 DNA sequence: TGTGCCAGCTCTTATAGCGGGAGAGGCGATGAGCAGTTCTTC. This chain joins TRBV18 and TRBJ2-1, with 9 bases that match TRBD2. V trimming: 6 bases; J trimming: 8 bases; junction bases outside the gene matches: 8. CDR1 and CDR2 (germline): KGHSH, LQKENI. This CDR3 has 14 amino acids.

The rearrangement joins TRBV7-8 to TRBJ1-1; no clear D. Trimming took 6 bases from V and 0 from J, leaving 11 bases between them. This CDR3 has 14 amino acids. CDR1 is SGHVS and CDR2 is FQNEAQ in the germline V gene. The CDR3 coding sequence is TGTGCCAGCAGACCAGACGGAATGAACACTGAAGCTTTCTTT. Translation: CASRPDGMNTEAFF.

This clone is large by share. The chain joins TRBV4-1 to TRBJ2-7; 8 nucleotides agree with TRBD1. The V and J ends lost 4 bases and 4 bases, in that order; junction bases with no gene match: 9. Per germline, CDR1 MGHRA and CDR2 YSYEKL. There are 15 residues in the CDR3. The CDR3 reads CASSPGQGQFYEQYF. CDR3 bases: TGCGCCAGCAGCCCCGGACAGGGCCAGTTTTACGAGCAGTACTTC.

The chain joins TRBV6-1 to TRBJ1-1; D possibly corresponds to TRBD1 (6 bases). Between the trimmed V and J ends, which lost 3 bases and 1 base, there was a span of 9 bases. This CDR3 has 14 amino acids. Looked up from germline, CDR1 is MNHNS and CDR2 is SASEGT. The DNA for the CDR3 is TGTGCCAGCAGTGATGAGACAGGGAACACTGAAGCTTTCTTT. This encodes CASSDETGNTEAFF.

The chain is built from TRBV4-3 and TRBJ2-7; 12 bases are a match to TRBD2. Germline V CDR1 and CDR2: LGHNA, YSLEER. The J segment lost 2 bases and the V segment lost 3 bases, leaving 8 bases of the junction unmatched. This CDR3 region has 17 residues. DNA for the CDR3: TGCGCCAGCAGCCACCTAGCGGGAGGGCCAAGTACCTACGAGCAGTACTTC. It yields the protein CASSHLAGGPSTYEQYF.

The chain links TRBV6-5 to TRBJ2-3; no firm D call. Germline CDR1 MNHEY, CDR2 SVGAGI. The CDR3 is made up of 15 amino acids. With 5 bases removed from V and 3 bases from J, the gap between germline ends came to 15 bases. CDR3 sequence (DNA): TGTGCCAGCAGTAAGTGGTTGAGCGTGACAGATACGCAGTATTTT. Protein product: CASSKWLSVTDTQYF.

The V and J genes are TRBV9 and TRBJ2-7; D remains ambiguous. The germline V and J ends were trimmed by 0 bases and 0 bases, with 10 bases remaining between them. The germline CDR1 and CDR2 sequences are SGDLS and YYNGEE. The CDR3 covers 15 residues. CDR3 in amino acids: CASSVGDLSSYEQYF. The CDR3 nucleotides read TGTGCCAGCAGCGTAGGCGACTTAAGCTCCTACGAGCAGTACTTC.

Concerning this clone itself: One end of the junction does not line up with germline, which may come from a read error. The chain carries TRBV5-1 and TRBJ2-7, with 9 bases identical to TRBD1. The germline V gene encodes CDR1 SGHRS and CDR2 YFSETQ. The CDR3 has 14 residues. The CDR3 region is CASRLDRGSYEQYF. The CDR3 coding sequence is TGCGCCAGCAGATTGGACAGGGGCTCCTACGAGCAGTACTTC.

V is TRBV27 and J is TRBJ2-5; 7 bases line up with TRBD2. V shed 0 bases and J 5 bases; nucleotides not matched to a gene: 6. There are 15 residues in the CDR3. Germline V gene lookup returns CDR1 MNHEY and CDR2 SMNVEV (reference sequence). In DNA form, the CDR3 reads TGTGCCAGCAGTTTATCCGGATGGGGAGGGGAGACCCAGTACTTC. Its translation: CASSLSGWGGETQYF.

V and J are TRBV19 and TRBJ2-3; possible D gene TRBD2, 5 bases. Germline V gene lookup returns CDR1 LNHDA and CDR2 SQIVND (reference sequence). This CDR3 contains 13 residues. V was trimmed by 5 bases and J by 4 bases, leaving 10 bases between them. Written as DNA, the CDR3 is TGTGCCAGTAGTGATCTAGCCTCAGATACGCAGTATTTT. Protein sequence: CASSDLASDTQYF.

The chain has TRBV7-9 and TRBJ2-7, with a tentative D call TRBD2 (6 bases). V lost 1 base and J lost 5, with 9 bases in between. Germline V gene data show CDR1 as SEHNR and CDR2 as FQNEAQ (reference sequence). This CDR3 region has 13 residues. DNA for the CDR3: TGTGCCAGCAGCTTAGGGCGCGGGAACGAGCAGTACTTC. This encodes CASSLGRGNEQYF.

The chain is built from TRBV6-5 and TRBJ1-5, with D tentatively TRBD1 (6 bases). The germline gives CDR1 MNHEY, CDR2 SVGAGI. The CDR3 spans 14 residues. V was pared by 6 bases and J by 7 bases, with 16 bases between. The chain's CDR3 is CASRSQGGGQPQHF. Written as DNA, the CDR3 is TGTGCCAGCAGATCACAGGGAGGAGGACAGCCCCAGCATTTT.

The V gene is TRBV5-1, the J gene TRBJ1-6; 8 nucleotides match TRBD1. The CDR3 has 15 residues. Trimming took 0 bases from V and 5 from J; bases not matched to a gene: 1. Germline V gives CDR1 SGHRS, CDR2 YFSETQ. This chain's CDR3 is CASSLGQGNNSPLHF. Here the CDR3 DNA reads TGCGCCAGCAGCTTGGGACAGGGGAATAATTCACCCCTCCACTTT. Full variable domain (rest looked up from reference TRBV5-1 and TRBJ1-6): KAGVTQTPRYLIKTRGQQVTLSCSPISGHRSVSWYQQTPGQGLQFLFEYFSETQRNKGNFPGRFSGRQFSNSRSEMNVSTLELGDSALYLCASSLGQGNNSPLHFGNGTRLTVT.

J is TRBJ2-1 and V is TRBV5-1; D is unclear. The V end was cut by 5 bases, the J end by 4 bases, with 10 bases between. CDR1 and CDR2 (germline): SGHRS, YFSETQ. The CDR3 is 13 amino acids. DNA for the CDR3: TGCGCCAGCAGTGACATAACGTACAATGAGCAGTTCTTC. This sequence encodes CASSDITYNEQFF. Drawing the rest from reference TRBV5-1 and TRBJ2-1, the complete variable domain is KAGVTQTPRYLIKTRGQQVTLSCSPISGHRSVSWYQQTPGQGLQFLFEYFSETQRNKGNFPGRFSGRQFSNSRSEMNVSTLELGDSALYLCASSDITYNEQFFGPGTRLTVL.

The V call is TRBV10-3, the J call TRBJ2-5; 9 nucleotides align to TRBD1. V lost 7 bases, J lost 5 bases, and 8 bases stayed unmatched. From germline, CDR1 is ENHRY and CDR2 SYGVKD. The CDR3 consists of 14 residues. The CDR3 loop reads CAITPGQGVETQYF. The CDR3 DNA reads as TGTGCCATCACCCCGGGACAGGGCGTGGAGACCCAGTACTTC.

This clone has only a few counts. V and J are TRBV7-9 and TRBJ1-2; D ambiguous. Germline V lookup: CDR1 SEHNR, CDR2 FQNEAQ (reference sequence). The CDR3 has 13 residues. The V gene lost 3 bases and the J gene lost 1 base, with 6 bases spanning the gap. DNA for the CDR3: TGTGCCAGCAGCTTCGAGGGTAACTATGGCTACACCTTC. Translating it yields CASSFEGNYGYTF.

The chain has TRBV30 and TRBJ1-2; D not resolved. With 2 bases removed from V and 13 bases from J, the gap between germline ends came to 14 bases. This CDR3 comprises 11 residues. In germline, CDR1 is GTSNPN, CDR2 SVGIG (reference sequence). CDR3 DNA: TGTGCCTGGAGTCGGAGTTACTTCCCCACCTTC. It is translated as CAWSRSYFPTF. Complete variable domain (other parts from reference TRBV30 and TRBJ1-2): SQTIHQWPATLVQPVGSPLSLECTVEGTSNPNLYWYRQAAGRGLQLLFYSVGIGQISSEVPQNLSASRPQDRQFILSSKKLLLSDSGFYLCAWSRSYFPTFGSGTRLTVV.

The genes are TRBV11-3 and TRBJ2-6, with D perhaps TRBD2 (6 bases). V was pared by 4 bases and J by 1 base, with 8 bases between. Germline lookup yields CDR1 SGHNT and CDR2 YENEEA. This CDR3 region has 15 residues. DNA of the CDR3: TGTGCCAGCAGCTCGGGACTTTCTGGGGCCAACGTCCTGACTTTC. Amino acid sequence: CASSSGLSGANVLTF.

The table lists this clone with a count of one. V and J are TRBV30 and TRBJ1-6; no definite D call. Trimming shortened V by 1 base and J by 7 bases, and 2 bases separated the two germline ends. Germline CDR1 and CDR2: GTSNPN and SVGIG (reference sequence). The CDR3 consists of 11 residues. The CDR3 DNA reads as TGTGCCTGGAGTGCGAATTCACCCCTCCACTTT. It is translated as CAWSANSPLHF.

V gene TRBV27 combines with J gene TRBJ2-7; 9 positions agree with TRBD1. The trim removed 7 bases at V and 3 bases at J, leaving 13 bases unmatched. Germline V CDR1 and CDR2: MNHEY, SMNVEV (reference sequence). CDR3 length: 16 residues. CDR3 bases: TGTGCCAGCACTCCCCCCCGGGACAGGGATCTCTACGAGCAGTACTTC. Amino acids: CASTPPRDRDLYEQYF.